A single TCR beta chain is shown here with its context. What it recognizes is unknown. Primers included in the PCR were 60 Vbeta and 13 Jbeta primers. Profiled with immunoSEQ multiplex PCR; TCRdb holds only in-frame clones, not every one. Of roughly 180,000 clones in the sample, around 80% were seen once. The data were taken from a study of cytomegalovirus exposure and HLA in healthy donors. Study results and limitations: Sequencing depth roughly uniform across donors was assumed in presence/absence analyses. Listed as cytomegalovirus-associated were 164 TCR beta chains.

The receptor comes from a woman in her sixties in good health and CMV-seropositive. The specimen was PBMCs.

This CDR3 is CASRTAGTGGPTNYGYTF. CDR3 DNA sequence: TGTGCCAGCAGGACGGCCGGGACAGGGGGCCCTACTAACTATGGCTACACCTTC. The chain employs TRBV2 and TRBJ1-2; 12 nucleotides line up with TRBD1. The V gene end was trimmed by 6 bases and the J gene end by 0 bases; junction bases not matched to a gene: 11. This CDR3 is built from 18 residues. Germline-derived CDR1 and CDR2 are SNHLY and FYNNEI.